Listed here are 16 T cell receptor beta chains from one sample, sequenced in a study of regulatory T cells in long-lasting Graves disease. Time point indicated: persistent/refractory GD, antithyroid drugs over 5 years with positive TRAb. Construction of the TCR library relied on RNA isolated from PBMCs. In building TCR beta libraries, iRepertoire HTBI primers were used together with Arm-PCR of CDR3 regions. Using its own MiXCR run on the multiplex PCR reads, TCRdb lists one record per CDR3 protein. There are a few hundred thousand distinct CDR3 sequences in the sample; roughly 20% occur only once, and under 35% lies in the top ten. The source material was peripheral blood mononuclear cells (PBMCs), sampled when the disease was refractory, from a patient treated with antithyroid drugs. All receptors come from a woman in her forties with Graves disease.

J is TRBJ2-7 and V is TRBV29-1; possible D gene TRBD2, 6 bases. V lost 5 bases and J 3 bases, leaving 17 bases between the germline ends. CDR1 and CDR2 (germline): SQVTM, ANQGSEA. CDR3 length equals 14 residues. In DNA form, the CDR3 reads TGCAGCGTTAGCCTCTGGGGGGACCGCTACGAGCAGTACTTC. Protein sequence: CSVSLWGDRYEQYF.

This clonotype was seen only a few times. The rearrangement joins TRBV5-5 to TRBJ1-6, with a weak D call TRBD1 (6 bases). The V gene lost 0 bases and the J gene lost 7 bases, with 11 bases spanning the gap. Germline-derived CDR1 and CDR2 are SGHKS and YYEKEE (reference sequence). CDR3 length: 15 amino acids. The DNA of the CDR3 is TGTGCCAGCAGCTTGGACCTACAGGGAAATTCACCCCTCCACTTT. Protein: CASSLDLQGNSPLHF.

This clonotype was seen at least ten times. The V and J genes are TRBV7-9 and TRBJ1-2, with TRBD1 matching over 7 bases. The V segment lost 1 base and the J segment 8 bases; nucleotides outside the gene matches: 7. The CDR3 has 14 residues. Germline assignment: CDR1 SEHNR and CDR2 FQNEAQ (reference sequence). CDR3 in amino acids: CASSLGTGQKGYTF. The CDR3 nucleotides read TGTGCCAGCAGCTTAGGGACAGGCCAGAAAGGCTACACCTTC.

This clonotype was detected ten times or more. V and J are TRBV28 and TRBJ1-1; 7 bases align to TRBD1. The CDR3 runs 14 residues. Losses at the gene ends were 3 bases for V and 4 bases for J; bases not matched to a gene: 5. CDR1 and CDR2 (germline): MDHEN, SYDVKM. The CDR3 spells CASSFGRGGTEAFF. The CDR3 DNA reads TGTGCCAGCAGTTTTGGCAGGGGGGGCACTGAAGCTTTCTTT. Based on the CDR3 plus reference TRBV28 and TRBJ1-1, the full variable domain is DVKVTQSSRYLVKRTGEKVFLECVQDMDHENMFWYRQDPGLGLRLIYFSYDVKMKEKGDIPEGYSVSREKKERFSLILESASTNQTSMYLCASSFGRGGTEAFFGQGTRLTVV.

The V and J genes are TRBV6-1 and TRBJ2-1; 10 nucleotides line up with TRBD2. The CDR3 contains 14 residues. The ends lost 10 bases at V and 6 bases at J; junction bases unmatched: 9. CDR1 and CDR2 from the germline V gene are MNHNS and SASEGT. The chain's CDR3 is CATSLAGEVNEQFF. DNA of the CDR3: TGTGCCACTTCCCTAGCGGGAGAGGTCAATGAGCAGTTCTTC.

At least ten counts were recorded for this clonotype. The J gene is TRBJ2-7, the V gene TRBV12-5; TRBD2 might be the D (7 bases). The V and J ends lost 0 bases and 3 bases respectively, with 18 bases between them. Per germline, CDR1 LGHNT and CDR2 FRNRAP. This CDR3 spans 17 amino acids. CDR3 protein: CASGLVLGGGLIYEQYF. In DNA form, the CDR3 reads TGTGCTAGTGGTTTGGTACTTGGCGGGGGCCTTATCTACGAGCAGTACTTC.

The gene calls are TRBV9 and TRBJ2-2, with 9 bases lining up with TRBD2. V gave up 1 base and J gave up 1 base; unmatched junction bases: 17. Germline V lookup: CDR1 SGDLS, CDR2 YYNGEE. This CDR3 spans 21 amino acids. CDR3 in DNA: TGTGCCAGCAGCGTACATGGAGGGACTAGCCTAAGCGGGGAGAACACCGGGGAGCTGTTTTTT. Amino acids: CASSVHGGTSLSGENTGELFF. The full variable domain, its missing parts supplied by reference TRBV9 and TRBJ2-2, is DSGVTQTPKHLITATGQRVTLRCSPRSGDLSVYWYQQSLDQGLQFLIQYYNGEERAKGNILERFSAQQFPDLHSELNLSSLELGDSALYFCASSVHGGTSLSGENTGELFFGEGSRLTVL.

Comments on this clonotype: The junction shows a germline mismatch at one end, possibly a read error. CDR3 residues: CAISRGGAYEQYF. CDR3 coding DNA: TGTGCCATCAGTCGAGGCGGCGCTTACGAGCAGTACTTC. The chain links TRBV6-1 to TRBJ2-7; unclear D gene. This CDR3 comprises 13 residues. The V gene's germline CDR1 is MNHNS and CDR2 SASEGT.

This clonotype was recorded at least ten times. This chain uses TRBV2 with TRBJ2-2; no firm D call. The CDR3 covers 14 residues. Trimming removed 8 bases at V and 1 base at J, with 11 bases between. CDR1 SNHLY and CDR2 FYNNEI come from the germline V gene. The CDR3 protein is CASVGLGNTGELFF. The CDR3 nucleotides read TGTGCCAGCGTCGGCCTAGGGAACACCGGGGAGCTGTTTTTT.

This clonotype has a handful of counts. Possible read error: a much larger clone is one base away. The chain is built from TRBV27 and TRBJ2-5; D remains unclear. This CDR3 has 13 amino acids. Trimming removed 5 bases from V and 4 bases from J, with 11 bases in between. Germline CDR1 and CDR2: MNHEY and SMNVEV (reference sequence). The CDR3 coding sequence is TGTGCCAGCAGTCCCCAAAGACGAGAGACCCAGTACTTC. The encoded protein is CASSPQRRETQYF.

The V call is TRBV7-9, the J call TRBJ2-1; D gene unclear. V dropped 7 bases and J dropped 7 bases, with 14 bases sitting between them. CDR3 size: 13 residues. Germline CDR1 is SEHNR and CDR2 is FQNEAQ (reference sequence). This CDR3 reads CASTPRLVNEQFF. The CDR3 nucleotides read TGTGCCAGCACTCCGCGACTGGTGAATGAGCAGTTCTTC.

This clonotype was detected only a few times. The chain is built from TRBV20-1 and TRBJ1-6; weak D call: TRBD1 (5 bases). Germline V gives CDR1 DFQATT, CDR2 SNEGSKA (reference sequence). The CDR3 has 12 amino acids. V dropped 6 bases and J dropped 6 bases, with 9 bases sitting between them. CDR3 region: CSAGRSNSPLHF. CDR3 nucleotide sequence: TGCAGTGCGGGACGGAGTAATTCACCCCTCCACTTT.

The chain combines TRBV5-1 with TRBJ2-2; TRBD2 matches 12 bases. Trimming took 5 bases from V and 6 from J; bases not matched to a gene: 8. Germline lookup yields CDR1 SGHRS and CDR2 YFSETQ. CDR3 length: 16 residues. The DNA of the CDR3 is TGCGCCAGCAGGGGACGGACTAGCGGGATTGCCGGGGAGCTGTTTTTT. It encodes CASRGRTSGIAGELFF.

This chain links TRBV19 with TRBJ1-1; D is undetermined. V was trimmed by 0 bases and J by 1 base, leaving 9 bases between them. The CDR3 loop spans 15 amino acids. The V gene's germline CDR1 is LNHDA and CDR2 SQIVND (reference sequence). The CDR3 DNA is TGTGCCAGTAGTATAGATCTTGGACCGAACACTGAAGCTTTCTTT. The encoded protein is CASSIDLGPNTEAFF.

This chain joins TRBV5-4 and TRBJ2-5; D is unclear. Between the trimmed V and J ends, which lost 0 bases and 1 base, there was a span of 7 bases. The CDR3 covers 14 residues. Per germline, CDR1 SGHNT and CDR2 YYREEE (reference sequence). The CDR3 sequence: CASSLVQFQETQYF. For the CDR3, the DNA is TGTGCCAGCAGCTTGGTTCAATTCCAAGAGACCCAGTACTTC.

In this sample, this clonotype turned up many times. The chain couples TRBV12-3 or TRBV12-4 to TRBJ2-7; the match to TRBD2 covers 12 bases. CDR3 length: 16 amino acids. V gave up 7 bases and J gave up 1 base; unmatched junction bases: 8. As DNA, the CDR3 is TGTGCCAGCATTTCCCGGGGACTAGCGGGTTCCTACGAGCAGTACTTC. It yields the protein CASISRGLAGSYEQYF.